This TCR beta chain was recovered during a study of cytomegalovirus exposure and HLA in healthy donors listed by TCRdb under 2017. Regarding the study in general: An earlier analysis of about 530 of the donors reported 276 Gb of sequence data and around 100 million unique TCR beta sequences obtained from around 170 million T cells. Roughly 300 gigabases of sequencing data and 70 million to 85 million unique TCR sequences were included in an early release covering roughly 700 HLA-typed donors. The genetic ancestry cluster associated with self-reported Caucasian donors included approximately 85% of the approximately 400 genotyped donors. The study aimed to test whether signatures of past pathogen exposure could be identified by cataloging public T cell receptors. The study used immunosequencing to profile the T cell repertoires of 670 or so subjects and linked those repertoires to cytomegalovirus serostatus. Along with the roughly 700-subject first cohort, a separate validation cohort of around 120 different subjects was used. The study combined high-throughput TCR immunosequencing, statistical association of individual TCRs with disease status, and machine learning to predict cytomegalovirus infection status. In a later analysis, previously published TCR beta repertoires from 670 or so donors were re-analyzed and high-resolution HLA genotyping was added so that TCR occurrence patterns could be studied. In the later analysis, no new phenotypic data were used to find candidate immune exposures; instead, reliance was placed on TCR beta sequences and their occurrence across donors. An earlier analysis of some 600 of the donors applied high-throughput TCR beta sequencing to assess whether each TCR beta V gene segment acted as functional or pseudogenic. Alongside the repertoire data, information on donor age, sex, ethnicity and CMV serostatus was compiled. A later genetic analysis took genome-wide SNP genotypes for 398 of the 666 donors and used that subset as a discovery cohort. All discovery cohort repertoires had been generated using a single sequencing platform. HLA typing included class I and class II loci at four-digit resolution. Typing coverage varied by locus: 629-630 donors for A, B, C, DRB1 and DQB1; approximately 520 for DQA1; about 590 for DPA1; under 490 for DPB1. A few DR-DQ haplotypes were handled as single units for association and clustering because linkage in the cohort was strong. Among around 400 genotyped donors of the cohort, an average of roughly 240,000 unique TCR beta nucleotide sequences were sequenced per donor, about a sixth of them non-productive.

The cohort was made up of approximately 670 healthy bone marrow donors. All cohort members were sampled while nominally healthy, although unrecorded immune exposures were likely present. The donor tested CMV seropositive and was one of the 289 seropositive cohort members. A peripheral blood sample was provided by each donor, and peripheral blood mononuclear cells were used for TCR beta sequencing. The Qiagen DNeasy Blood Extraction Kit was used to extract genomic DNA from the blood cell samples. A single count supports this clone. It has no known antigen specificity. No base-level quality is on record; no much larger clone is a single base apart. V ends up 6 bases short and J 6 bases short, with an unmatched junction base count of 10. From its cysteine to its phenylalanine, the CDR3 spans 15 amino acids. The sequence is cut down to CDR3 DNA, 45 bases in frame from base 1. The CDR1 and CDR2 encoded by the germline V gene are SQVTM and ANQGSEA.

The research as a whole found: A later analysis found that most CMV-associated TCR beta chains appeared HLA-restricted, with HLA associations seemingly driven largely by CMV exposure. When HLA alleles, especially DR and DQ, strongly co-occurred, TCR associations were difficult to assign to individual alleles. Most TCR sequences were seen in very few donors, while some public TCRs were found in many individuals. In an earlier analysis of over 550 of the donors, most TCR beta V segments were observed in productive rearrangements about 90% or about 30% of the time, broadly matching IMGT annotations. A later genetic analysis reported fewer N-insertions in productive TCRs among donors in an Asian-associated ancestry cluster than the roughly 650-donor mean. In a later analysis, 16,951 TCR beta sequences were associated with specific HLA alleles at a false discovery rate of 0.05. According to a later analysis, TCR association rates differed among HLA loci, with DRB1 alleles showing the most associated TCRs and HLA-C alleles showing the fewest. The earlier analysis of a few hundred of the donors excluded over 15 rarely observed V segments, including chromosome 9 orphons, because counts were too low. Compared with equally common non-associated chains, HLA-associated TCR beta chains in a later analysis were more clonally expanded and had lower generation probabilities. A further reported finding was that TCR beta sequences accurately predicted the HLA-A and HLA-B alleles for most subjects in the first cohort. Presence/absence analyses assumed roughly uniform sequencing depth across donors, an assumption that may not hold. Linkage disequilibrium might explain the correlated functional status among segregating V segments, but an unknown experimental factor could not be ruled out. A few of the identified cytomegalovirus-associated TCR beta chains were confirmed in vitro to be specific for cytomegalovirus antigens. Because HLA typing was missing for some donors at each locus, association tests included only the typed subset. A total of 150 to 200 TCR beta chains were listed by the study as associated with cytomegalovirus. The classifier was reported to diagnose cytomegalovirus status with high specificity and sensitivity in both the original cohort and the validation cohort. Only TCR beta chains were sequenced in this cohort, and the absence of alpha or paired-chain data limited detectable features. It was suggested by the authors that the approach could potentially be generalized to other disease states and immunological phenotypes. The 87-base-pair reads could not distinguish some IMGT-functional V segments, including TRBV6-2 and TRBV6-3, so those segments were excluded. A later genetic analysis associated a missense DCLRE1C variant with V-gene and J-gene trimming of TCR beta chains, and an independent cohort replicated the association. A group of highly shared sequence variants was considered likely to be a technical artifact of the sequencing pipeline. A later analysis reported that several top co-occurrence clusters appeared linked to parvovirus B19, influenza, CMV and Epstein-Barr virus. For the cohort, immune exposure information was limited to CMV serostatus.

The library relied on the immunoSEQ multiplex PCR assay. For the multiplex PCR, a mixture combining 60 forward primers for TCR Vbeta segments and 13 reverse primers for TCR Jbeta segments was used. A multiplex PCR assay on genomic DNA amplified the CDR3 region of rearranged TCR beta genes. The Illumina HiSeq System was used to sequence the amplified TCR beta libraries as 87-base-pair reads. As for the authors' bioinformatics: Across the 500 to 750 repertoires, a later analysis counted around 80 million unique TCR beta chains, roughly 11 million of which were shared by at least two donors. Raw reads were error-corrected and collapsed into unique sequences with a nearest-neighbor algorithm that merged closely related sequences to remove PCR and sequencing errors. CDR3 sequences were aligned to IMGT reference sequences to assign V, D and J gene segments. For a sequence to be retained, at least a six-nucleotide match to both a V gene segment and a J gene segment was required. Rearrangements were classified as productive when the CDR3 lacked stop codons and remained in frame with V and J, and all other rearrangements were classified as non-productive. CDR3 was defined by IMGT convention, running from the second conserved V-encoded cysteine to the conserved J-encoded phenylalanine. The earlier analysis of about 500 of the donors excluded sequences that lacked an unambiguous match to a single V gene segment. An earlier analysis of a few hundred of the donors called V segments functional above 56.7% productive rearrangements and segregating when the between-donor standard deviation exceeded 5%. A statistical classification framework was built for diagnosing cytomegalovirus status from the catalog of TCR beta chain sequences. A later analysis assigned V and J genes by comparing TCR nucleotide sequences with IMGT/GENE-DB human TR gene sequences. A later analysis assigned CDR3 sequences and most-parsimonious VDJ recombination scenarios with the TCRdist pipeline. In a later analysis, each TCR beta chain was defined by its CDR3 amino acid sequence together with its V-gene family, and reads without a unique V-gene family were excluded. As a way to deal with suspected cross-contamination and a sequencing artifact, a later analysis dropped 640 or so nucleotide sequences that were highly shared and had low generation probability. A later analysis calculated a clonal expansion index for each public chain from normalized within-repertoire ranks of inferred template counts. In a later analysis, generation probabilities were computed with a VDJ recombination model fitted to out-of-frame rearrangements, and the resulting probabilities were checked against IGoR. In a later analysis, hypergeometric tests were used to score TCR-TCR, TCR-HLA and TCR-CMV co-occurrence, with a repertoire-size bias correction applied to TCR pairs. To estimate false discovery rates, a later analysis permuted the HLA or CMV assignments 20 times. In a later analysis, co-occurring TCRs were grouped using DBSCAN, with TCRdist sequence similarity added in when clustering inside HLA-allele-positive subsets. Repertoires with fewer than 30,000 or more than 120,000 public chains, plus five repertoires with anomalous nucleotide sharing, were excluded from co-occurrence clustering. In TCRdb, the immuneACCESS table is reduced to in-frame sequences with V and J assigned. These tables do not hold every clone; where another copy was compared, an unresolved V gene accounts for under half, and the others remain unexplained. V, J and clone size derive from that table, while D and trimming were established from the DNA sequence. The sample includes 150,000 or so clones, with around 80% observed a single time. Clones ranked in the top ten supply roughly 13% of the sample.

Sequenced input: PBMCs. The chain is made from TRBV29-1 and TRBJ2-1; 11 of the junction bases match TRBD2. The receptor was isolated from a man in his thirties or forties in good health and CMV-seropositive. The sequence in DNA is TGCAGCGTGGGGGGACTAGCGGCCGGGCTCAATGAGCAGTTCTTC. It codes for CSVGGLAAGLNEQFF.